One and the same sample provided the 27 T cell receptor beta chains below, sequenced in a study of Ad26.COV2.S vaccination and SARS-CoV-2 variants. Only in-frame clones appear in the TCRdb table, and some are missing; sequencing was by immunoSEQ multiplex PCR. In the table there are a few hundred thousand clones, approximately 87% of which are singletons. As to treatment: around 19 received Ad26.COV2.S at low or high dose, single or two shots; roughly five received placebo; per-sample allocation not given. After the first vaccine or placebo injection, samples were drawn on day 63. Sample: peripheral blood, taken in a trial of Ad26.COV2.S vaccine versus placebo. The source is a person between 18 and 60 years old who received the Ad26.COV2.S COVID-19 vaccine or a placebo.

The genes are TRBV11-2 and TRBJ1-3; D may be TRBD1 (5 bases). The germline V gene has CDR1 SGHAT and CDR2 FQNNGV. This CDR3 spans 15 amino acids. The ends were cut back, 2 bases at V and 0 bases at J, with 8 bases in the middle. Written as DNA, the CDR3 is TGTGCCAGCAGCTTACGACAGAGCTCTGGAAACACCATATATTTT. Amino acids: CASSLRQSSGNTIYF.

The chain employs TRBV19 and TRBJ2-3; D gene ambiguous. Germline values: CDR1 LNHDA, CDR2 SQIVND (reference sequence). Trimming removed 9 bases from V and 3 bases from J, with 19 bases in between. This CDR3 spans 15 amino acids. CDR3 sequence: CASSRYIGRTDTQYF. The DNA of the CDR3 is TGTGCCAGCTCCAGATATATAGGTAGAACAGATACGCAGTATTTT.

The CDR3 bases are TGTGCCAGCAGTTCGGTAGCGGGAGGGCCGGGGGAGCAGTACGTC. Its protein product is CASSSVAGGPGEQYV. V is TRBV28 and J is TRBJ2-7; 11 bases are shared with TRBD2. The V segment lost 4 bases and the J segment 7 bases; nucleotides outside the gene matches: 9. The CDR3 is 15 residues long. Germline V gene sequence: CDR1 MDHEN, CDR2 SYDVKM.

The chain recombines TRBV5-6 with TRBJ1-1; 10 bases match TRBD1. The CDR3 is 15 amino acids. In germline, CDR1 is SGHDT, CDR2 YYEEEE. The J segment lost 6 bases and the V segment lost 3 bases, leaving 8 bases of the junction unmatched. CDR3 in DNA: TGTGCCAGCAGCTGGGTGGGACAGGGGTTTTCTGAAGCTTTCTTT. Protein: CASSWVGQGFSEAFF.

This chain connects TRBV6-6 to TRBJ1-5; D gene unclear. The V and J ends lost 2 bases and 3 bases respectively, with 11 bases between them. In germline, CDR1 is MNHNY, CDR2 SVGAGI (reference sequence). The CDR3 runs to 15 residues. The chain's CDR3 is CASSYVGLDNQPQHF. CDR3 nucleotides: TGTGCCAGCAGTTACGTGGGCCTCGACAATCAGCCCCAGCATTTT.

The chain carries TRBV11-2 and TRBJ1-1; tentatively, D is TRBD1 (5 bases). CDR1 SGHAT and CDR2 FQNNGV come from the germline V gene. This CDR3 has 19 amino acids. Between the trimmed V and J ends, which lost 1 base and 0 bases, there was a span of 21 bases. The CDR3: CASSLVPTGTANMNTEAFF. CDR3 bases: TGTGCCAGCAGCTTAGTCCCAACCGGGACGGCTAACATGAACACTGAAGCTTTCTTT.

In this sample, this clone turned up a few times. The chain carries TRBV30 and TRBJ1-2; TRBD1 is a possible D gene (6 bases). Germline CDR1 is GTSNPN and CDR2 is SVGIG (reference sequence). Trimming removed 2 bases at V and 4 bases at J, with 14 bases between. The length of the CDR3 is 14 residues. The CDR3 spells CAWSRGEGVYGYTF. For the CDR3, the DNA is TGTGCCTGGAGTAGGGGGGAAGGGGTCTATGGCTACACCTTC. Supplemented by reference TRBV30 and TRBJ1-2, the full variable domain reads SQTIHQWPATLVQPVGSPLSLECTVEGTSNPNLYWYRQAAGRGLQLLFYSVGIGQISSEVPQNLSASRPQDRQFILSSKKLLLSDSGFYLCAWSRGEGVYGYTFGSGTRLTVV.

This chain joins TRBV4-3 and TRBJ2-1, with D possibly matching TRBD2 (6 bases). The CDR3 consists of 15 residues. Trimming cost V 3 bases and J 2 bases, with 11 bases left between them. Germline values: CDR1 LGHNA, CDR2 YSLEER. The CDR3: CASSHGTEPYNEQFF. CDR3 DNA sequence: TGCGCCAGCAGCCACGGGACTGAACCCTACAATGAGCAGTTCTTC.

This clone was found a few times. J is TRBJ1-1 and V is TRBV7-9, with D possibly matching TRBD1 (5 bases). The CDR3 consists of 17 residues. V was clipped by 9 bases and J by 1 base, with 24 bases between them. Germline V gives CDR1 SEHNR, CDR2 FQNEAQ (reference sequence). The CDR3 protein is CASHSLGLIERNTEAFF. CDR3 sequence (DNA): TGTGCCAGTCATTCGCTGGGACTAATCGAAAGGAACACTGAAGCTTTCTTT. Full variable domain (rest looked up from reference TRBV7-9 and TRBJ1-1): DTGVSQNPRHKITKRGQNVTFRCDPISEHNRLYWYRQTLGQGPEFLTYFQNEAQLEKSRLLSDRFSAERPKGSFSTLEIQRTEQGDSAMYLCASHSLGLIERNTEAFFGQGTRLTVV.

The rearrangement joins TRBV15 to TRBJ2-4; D gene ambiguous. Trimming took off 3 bases at V and 0 bases at J, with 9 bases between the two ends. The CDR3 is 15 residues long. Germline V gene lookup returns CDR1 LNHNV and CDR2 YYDKDF (reference sequence). Here the CDR3 reads CATSRETLAKNIQYF. CDR3 nucleotide sequence: TGTGCCACCAGCAGGGAGACATTAGCCAAAAACATTCAGTACTTC.

The genes are TRBV5-5 and TRBJ1-4, with D hard to call. The CDR3 has 16 amino acids. V lost 4 bases, J lost 1 base, and 14 bases lay in between. The germline gives CDR1 SGHKS, CDR2 YYEKEE (reference sequence). CDR3 in DNA: TGTGCCAGCAGCCTTAATGATGGGAGAACTAATGAAAAACTGTTTTTT. The encoded protein is CASSLNDGRTNEKLFF.

The rearrangement uses TRBV5-8 and TRBJ2-1; 9 bases align to TRBD2. Trimming took 7 bases from V and 10 from J; bases not matched to a gene: 9. This CDR3 is built from 13 residues. Germline V CDR1 and CDR2: SGHTS, YDEGEE. CDR3 bases: TGTGCCAGCCTTTCGGGACTAGCCCGAGAGCAGTTCTTC. It codes for CASLSGLAREQFF.

V and J are TRBV18 and TRBJ1-6; D is ambiguous. Trimming removed 2 bases from V and 13 bases from J, with 12 bases in between. Germline V gene sequence: CDR1 KGHSH, CDR2 LQKENI. The CDR3 runs 13 residues. The DNA of the CDR3 is TGTGCCAGCTCACCAAGTCTACCAGAGCCCCTCCACTTT. This encodes CASSPSLPEPLHF.

The genes are TRBV29-1 and TRBJ2-1; 12 bases map to TRBD2. The CDR3 runs to 17 residues. Germline V gene data show CDR1 as SQVTM and CDR2 as ANQGSEA. V shed 0 bases, J shed 3 bases, and the junction held 6 bases outside the gene matches. CDR3 amino acids: CSVEDPSGRVLYNEQFF. The CDR3 DNA sequence: TGCAGCGTTGAAGATCCTAGCGGGAGGGTCCTCTACAATGAGCAGTTCTTC.

The chain couples TRBV6-2 or TRBV6-3 to TRBJ1-4, with a possible D match to TRBD1 (6 bases). Trimming took off 3 bases at V and 0 bases at J, with 17 bases between the two ends. The germline gives CDR1 MNHEY, CDR2 SVGEGT. This CDR3 is 18 amino acids long. The CDR3 sequence is CASSYSVVGGTTNEKLFF. In DNA, the CDR3 is TGTGCCAGCAGTTATTCCGTCGTCGGGGGCACAACTAATGAAAAACTGTTTTTT.

This clone was counted a single time. This rearrangement joins TRBV7-7 to TRBJ2-5; D is undetermined. Germline CDR1 SSHAT, CDR2 FNYEAQ (reference sequence). V was pared by 2 bases and J by 5 bases, with 15 bases between. The CDR3 contains 15 residues. The CDR3 reads CASSLQLGLLETQYF. The CDR3 DNA is TGTGCCAGCAGCTTACAACTGGGTTTATTGGAGACCCAGTACTTC.

The count of this clone is one. This chain connects TRBV19 to TRBJ2-2; 8 bases fit TRBD1. CDR1 and CDR2 from the germline V gene are LNHDA and SQIVND (reference sequence). The trim removed 5 bases at V and 1 base at J, leaving 3 bases unmatched. CDR3 length: 15 amino acids. As DNA, the CDR3 is TGTGCCAGTAGTGTCGACAGGGGGAACACCGGGGAGCTGTTTTTT. Residues: CASSVDRGNTGELFF.

The chain's CDR3 is CASTTLVGAGETQYF. CDR3 DNA sequence: TGTGCCAGCACCACCCTCGTCGGGGCTGGGGAGACCCAGTACTTC. This rearrangement joins TRBV28 to TRBJ2-5, with D perhaps TRBD1 or TRBD2 (5 bases each). The CDR3 is 15 residues long. V lost 7 bases and J lost 5, with 20 bases in between. Germline CDR1 is MDHEN and CDR2 is SYDVKM.

This clone was detected only a few times. This chain joins TRBV5-6 and TRBJ2-7; D is uncertain. The CDR3 is 12 amino acids. V was pared by 0 bases and J by 6 bases, with 7 bases between. Per germline, CDR1 SGHDT and CDR2 YYEEEE. The CDR3 coding sequence is TGTGCCAGCAGCTTGGTTGACCTCGAGCAGTACTTC. Protein sequence: CASSLVDLEQYF.

This clone was counted only a few times. This sequence joins TRBV12-3 or TRBV12-4 and TRBJ1-6; no firm D call. This CDR3 contains 12 residues. Trimming took 5 bases from V and 10 from J, leaving 9 bases between them. This CDR3 is CASSGIQSPLHF. CDR3 nucleotides: TGTGCCAGCAGTGGAATCCAGTCACCCCTCCACTTT.

The chain couples TRBV7-9 to TRBJ1-1; 7 nucleotides align to TRBD1. The germline CDR1 and CDR2 sequences are SEHNR and FQNEAQ (reference sequence). After removal of 4 bases from V and 0 bases from J, the junction contained 14 bases not matched to a gene. The CDR3 is 18 amino acids. CDR3: CASSSFHWDSELNTEAFF. The DNA for the CDR3 is TGTGCCAGCAGCTCCTTTCACTGGGACAGCGAATTGAACACTGAAGCTTTCTTT.

The chain joins TRBV10-3 to TRBJ1-2; D remains ambiguous. Germline V lookup: CDR1 ENHRY, CDR2 SYGVKD. CDR3 length: 14 residues. V was cut by 5 bases and J by 6 bases, with 16 bases left in between. CDR3 sequence reads: CAISMRPVADGYTF. CDR3 DNA: TGTGCCATCAGTATGCGTCCTGTTGCGGATGGCTACACCTTC.

The V gene is TRBV19, the J gene TRBJ1-1; 7 nucleotides match TRBD1. The CDR3 length is 15 residues. Germline CDR1 reads LNHDA; CDR2 reads SQIVND (reference sequence). Unmatched junction bases numbered 14, after V lost 6 bases and J lost 7 bases. The chain's CDR3 is CASRIYRGGQDEAFF. In DNA form, the CDR3 reads TGTGCCAGTAGGATCTACAGGGGAGGGCAGGATGAAGCTTTCTTT.

The chain joins TRBV2 to TRBJ2-3, with 8 bases aligning to TRBD2. The V gene end was trimmed by 4 bases and the J gene end by 0 bases; junction bases not matched to a gene: 3. The CDR3 contains 15 residues. Germline V lookup: CDR1 SNHLY, CDR2 FYNNEI. This CDR3 reads CASSAVAGSTDTQYF. In DNA, the CDR3 is TGTGCCAGCAGTGCGGTAGCGGGGAGCACAGATACGCAGTATTTT.

The chain is built from TRBV3-1 (or the pseudogene TRBV3-2) and TRBJ2-6; TRBD2 matches 11 bases. The CDR3 covers 18 residues. The germline gives CDR1 LGHDT, CDR2 YNNKEL (reference sequence). Trimming took 5 bases from V and 0 from J; bases not matched to a gene: 6. In DNA form, the CDR3 reads TGTGCCAGCAGCTCCCGACTAGCGGGGAGCTCTGGGGCCAACGTCCTGACTTTC. Translation: CASSSRLAGSSGANVLTF.

The count of this clone is one. The chain recombines TRBV2 with TRBJ1-2; weak D call: TRBD1 (6 bases). V was clipped by 6 bases and J by 4 bases, with 18 bases between them. This CDR3 region has 15 residues. Germline V CDR1 and CDR2: SNHLY, FYNNEI. The CDR3 loop is CASSTGQFFSYGYTF. CDR3 nucleotide sequence: TGTGCCAGCAGCACCGGACAGTTCTTCAGCTATGGCTACACCTTC.

There are many counts of this clone. The V and J genes are TRBV6-6 and TRBJ2-7; 11 positions match TRBD2. CDR3 size: 16 residues. Losses at the gene ends were 8 bases for V and 6 bases for J; bases not matched to a gene: 15. Germline V gives CDR1 MNHNY, CDR2 SVGAGI (reference sequence). The CDR3 coding sequence is TGTGCCAGCTCAGATACAACTAGCGGGAGATGGGGCGAGCAGTACGTC. This sequence encodes CASSDTTSGRWGEQYV.